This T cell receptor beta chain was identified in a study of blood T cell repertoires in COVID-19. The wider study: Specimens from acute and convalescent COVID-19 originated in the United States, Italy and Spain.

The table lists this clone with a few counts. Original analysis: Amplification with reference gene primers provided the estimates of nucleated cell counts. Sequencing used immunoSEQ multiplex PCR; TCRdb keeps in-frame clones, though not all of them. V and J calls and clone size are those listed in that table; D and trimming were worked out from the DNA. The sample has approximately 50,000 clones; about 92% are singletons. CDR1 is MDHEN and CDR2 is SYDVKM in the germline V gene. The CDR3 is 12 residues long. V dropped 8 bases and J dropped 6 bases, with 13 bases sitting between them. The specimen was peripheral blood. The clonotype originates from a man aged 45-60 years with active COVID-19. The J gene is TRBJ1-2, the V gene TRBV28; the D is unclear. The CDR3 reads CASERGADGYTF. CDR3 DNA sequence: TGTGCCAGCGAACGGGGTGCAGATGGCTACACCTTC.